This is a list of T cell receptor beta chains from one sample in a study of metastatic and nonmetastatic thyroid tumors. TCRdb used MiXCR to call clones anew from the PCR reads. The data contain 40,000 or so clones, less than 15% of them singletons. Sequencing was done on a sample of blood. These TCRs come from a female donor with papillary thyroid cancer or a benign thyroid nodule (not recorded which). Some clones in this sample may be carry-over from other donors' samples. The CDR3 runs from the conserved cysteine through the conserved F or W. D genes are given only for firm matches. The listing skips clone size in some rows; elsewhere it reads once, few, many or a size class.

CDR3: CASSQTWTGTNTEAFF
DNA: TGCGCCAGCAGCCAGACATGGACAGGTACTAACACTGAAGCTTTCTTT
size: many
D: TRBD1
J: TRBJ1-1
V: TRBV4-1

CDR3: CASSSLREAVPYEQYF
DNA: TGTGCCAGCAGCAGCCTCCGGGAGGCCGTTCCCTACGAGCAGTACTTC
size: many
D: TRBD2
J: TRBJ2-7
V: TRBV28

CDR3: CASSLLIRNSEAFF
DNA: TGTGCCAGCAGTTTATTAATTCGTAACAGTGAAGCTTTCTTT
size: many
D: .
J: TRBJ1-1
V: TRBV12-3/TRBV12-4

CDR3: CSAPPSGTTYEQYF
DNA: TGCAGTGCTCCGCCTAGCGGGACCACCTACGAGCAGTACTTC
size: many
D: TRBD2
J: TRBJ2-7
V: TRBV20-1

CDR3: CASSLGQGTYEQYF
DNA: TGTGCCAGCAGCTTAGGACAGGGCACCTACGAGCAGTACTTC
size: many
D: TRBD1
J: TRBJ2-7
V: TRBV11-2

CDR3: CASTLGGLGTGELFF
DNA: TGTGCCAGCACCCTGGGGGGGCTGGGCACCGGGGAGCTGTTTTTT
size: many
D: .
J: TRBJ2-2
V: TRBV9

CDR3: CASSLTSGSNEQFF
DNA: TGTGCCAGCAGCTTAACTAGCGGGAGTAATGAGCAGTTCTTC
size: many
D: TRBD2
J: TRBJ2-1
V: TRBV11-1

CDR3: CASSTRDRGPTDTQYF
DNA: TGTGCCAGTAGTACGAGGGACAGAGGCCCTACAGATACGCAGTATTTT
size: many
D: TRBD1
J: TRBJ2-3
V: TRBV19

CDR3: CAISERLAGDYNEQFF
DNA: TGTGCCATCAGTGAACGACTAGCGGGAGATTACAATGAGCAGTTCTTC
size: many
D: TRBD2
J: TRBJ2-1
V: TRBV10-3

CDR3: CAISDPRTGTDTQYF
DNA: TGTGCCATCAGTGACCCCCGGACGGGCACAGATACGCAGTATTTT
size: many
D: .
J: TRBJ2-3
V: TRBV10-3

CDR3: CASSIDRRTGGFLPDPYNEQFF
DNA: TGTGCCAGTAGTATAGACCGTAGGACAGGGGGGTTCTTACCCGACCCTTACAATGAGCAGTTCTTC
size: .
D: TRBD1
J: TRBJ2-1
V: TRBV19

CDR3: CASSISGAMNTGELFF
DNA: TGTGCCAGCAGCATCAGTGGGGCTATGAACACCGGGGAGCTGTTTTTT
size: .
D: .
J: TRBJ2-2
V: TRBV9

CDR3: CASSSPSSYTQYF
DNA: TGCGCCAGCAGTAGCCCCTCTAGTTATACGCAGTATTTT
size: many
D: .
J: TRBJ2-3
V: TRBV5-1

CDR3: CASSPQGSYNEQFF
DNA: TGTGCCAGCAGCCCCCAGGGCTCCTACAATGAGCAGTTCTTC
size: many
D: .
J: TRBJ2-1
V: TRBV6-4

CDR3: CASLIGGGENGYTF
DNA: TGTGCCAGCTTGATAGGGGGCGGGGAGAATGGCTACACCTTC
size: many
D: TRBD1
J: TRBJ1-2
V: TRBV28

CDR3: CSARDGGTAQETQYF
DNA: TGCAGTGCTAGAGACGGAGGGACGGCACAAGAGACCCAGTACTTC
size: many
D: .
J: TRBJ2-5
V: TRBV20-1

CDR3: CASSTSTGGLDGYTF
DNA: TGTGCCAGTAGCACCTCTACGGGGGGGCTGGATGGCTACACCTTC
size: many
D: .
J: TRBJ1-2
V: TRBV19

CDR3: CASSEAARNYGYTF
DNA: TGTGCCAGCAGTGAAGCGGCCCGCAACTATGGCTACACCTTC
size: few
D: .
J: TRBJ1-2
V: TRBV2

CDR3: CASSVGPSGLGYEQYF
DNA: TGTGCCAGCAGTGTGGGCCCAAGCGGGCTGGGGTACGAGCAGTACTTC
size: many
D: .
J: TRBJ2-7
V: TRBV6-4

CDR3: CASSRQGGSEAFF
DNA: TGTGCCAGCAGCCGTCAGGGGGGCAGTGAAGCTTTCTTT
size: many
D: TRBD1
J: TRBJ1-1
V: TRBV7-9

CDR3: CASSLGLAGYNEQFF
DNA: TGTGCCAGCAGCCTGGGACTAGCGGGGTACAATGAGCAGTTCTTC
size: many
D: TRBD2
J: TRBJ2-1
V: TRBV5-5

CDR3: CASSFRCRASDTQYF
DNA: TGTGCCAGCAGCTTCCGATGCAGGGCATCAGATACGCAGTATTTT
size: few
D: .
J: TRBJ2-3
V: TRBV6-2/TRBV6-3

CDR3: CASSLLGIGSYEQYF
DNA: TGTGCCAGCAGCTTGTTAGGGATCGGTTCCTACGAGCAGTACTTC
size: many
D: .
J: TRBJ2-7
V: TRBV5-4

CDR3: CASSIGTLNSPLHF
DNA: TGTGCCAGCAGCATCGGGACCTTGAATTCACCCCTCCACTTT
size: many
D: .
J: TRBJ1-6
V: TRBV11-2

CDR3: CASRITGAGANVLTF
DNA: TGTGCCAGTAGAATAACAGGGGCTGGGGCCAACGTCCTGACTTTC
size: .
D: TRBD1
J: TRBJ2-6
V: TRBV19

CDR3: CASSLDTNTEAFF
DNA: TGTGCCAGCAGTTTAGATACGAACACTGAAGCTTTCTTT
size: many
D: .
J: TRBJ1-1
V: TRBV28

CDR3: CASSHTDGPQYF
DNA: TGTGCCAGCAGCCATACCGATGGGCCGCAGTACTTC
size: many
D: .
J: TRBJ2-7
V: TRBV11-2

CDR3: CASKPRSGANVLTF
DNA: TGTGCCAGCAAGCCCCGGTCTGGGGCCAACGTCCTGACTTTC
size: many
D: .
J: TRBJ2-6
V: TRBV6-1

CDR3: CASSVTGDEKLFF
DNA: TGTGCCAGCAGCGTGACAGGGGATGAAAAACTGTTTTTT
size: many
D: TRBD1
J: TRBJ1-4
V: TRBV7-9

CDR3: CASSLVGRVEKLFF
DNA: TGTGCCAGCAGTTTAGTAGGCAGGGTTGAAAAACTGTTTTTT
size: few
D: .
J: TRBJ1-4
V: TRBV27

CDR3: CASSLFDRGLGYTF
DNA: TGTGCCAGCAGTTTATTCGACAGGGGGCTAGGCTACACCTTC
size: few
D: TRBD1
J: TRBJ1-2
V: TRBV12-3/TRBV12-4

CDR3: CASSPPRVHEQYF
DNA: TGTGCCAGCTCACCACCCAGGGTCCACGAGCAGTACTTC
size: .
D: .
J: TRBJ2-7
V: TRBV18

CDR3: CASGPVGQGHERLFF
DNA: TGTGCCAGCGGACCGGTGGGACAAGGACACGAACGACTGTTTTTT
size: many
D: .
J: TRBJ1-4
V: TRBV28

CDR3: CASSLTSGTPDSSNTGELFF
DNA: TGTGCCAGCAGTTTAACCTCCGGGACACCTGATTCATCTAACACCGGGGAGCTGTTTTTT
size: .
D: .
J: TRBJ2-2
V: TRBV12-3/TRBV12-4

CDR3: CATSPPGAMGTDTQYF
DNA: TGTGCCACCTCCCCCCCAGGGGCAATGGGCACAGATACGCAGTATTTT
size: many
D: .
J: TRBJ2-3
V: TRBV19

CDR3: CASSLPGRGGGTQYF
DNA: TGTGCCAGTAGTCTACCGGGCCGAGGGGGCGGTACGCAGTATTTT
size: many
D: TRBD1
J: TRBJ2-3
V: TRBV19